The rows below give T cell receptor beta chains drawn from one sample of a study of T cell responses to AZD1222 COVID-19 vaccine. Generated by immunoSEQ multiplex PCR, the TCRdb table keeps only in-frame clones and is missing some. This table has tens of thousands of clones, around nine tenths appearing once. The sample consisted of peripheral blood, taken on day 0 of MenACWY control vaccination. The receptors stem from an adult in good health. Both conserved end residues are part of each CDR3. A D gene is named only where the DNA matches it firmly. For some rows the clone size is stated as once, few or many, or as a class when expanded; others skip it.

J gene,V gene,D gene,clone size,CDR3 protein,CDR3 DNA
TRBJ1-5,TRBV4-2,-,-,CASSQVSELNQPQHF,TGTGCCAGCAGCCAAGTGTCAGAACTCAATCAGCCCCAGCATTTT
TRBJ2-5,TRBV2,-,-,CASSEGRHRETQYF,TGTGCCAGCAGTGAAGGGAGACACAGAGAGACCCAGTACTTC
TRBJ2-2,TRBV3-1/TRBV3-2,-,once,CASSQEEWGELFF,TGTGCCAGCAGCCAAGAGGAATGGGGGGAGCTGTTTTTT
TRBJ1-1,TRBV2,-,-,CASSRELRSEGTEAFF,TGTGCCAGCAGTAGGGAGCTAAGGTCGGAGGGCACTGAAGCTTTCTTT
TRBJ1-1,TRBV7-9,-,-,CASSLQDQDTEAFF,TGTGCCAGCAGCTTACAAGACCAGGACACTGAAGCTTTCTTT
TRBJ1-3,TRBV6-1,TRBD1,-,CASSEEQGSGNTIYF,TGTGCCAGCAGTGAGGAACAGGGGTCTGGAAACACCATATATTTT
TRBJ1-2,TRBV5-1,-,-,CASSSRVGDGYTF,TGCGCCAGCAGCTCGCGGGTTGGGGACGGCTACACCTTC
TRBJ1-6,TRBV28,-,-,CASNTPSGTGNSPLHF,TGTGCCAGCAACACCCCTTCCGGGACGGGAAATTCACCCCTCCACTTT
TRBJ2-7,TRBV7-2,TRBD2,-,CASSETSGVAYEQYF,TGTGCCAGCAGCGAGACTAGCGGGGTGGCTTACGAGCAGTACTTC
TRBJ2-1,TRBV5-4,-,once,CASSSDGLANEQFF,TGTGCCAGCAGCTCCGATGGACTGGCCAATGAGCAGTTCTTC
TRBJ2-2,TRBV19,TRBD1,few,CASSGDRDGELFF,TGTGCCAGTAGTGGGGACAGGGACGGGGAGCTGTTTTTT
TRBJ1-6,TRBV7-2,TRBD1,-,CASSLESLEGQGNLSPLHF,TGTGCCAGCAGCTTAGAAAGCCTTGAGGGACAGGGGAACTTATCTCCCCTCCACTTT
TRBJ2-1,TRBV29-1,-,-,CSVGTLVSYNEQFF,TGCAGCGTTGGGACTCTAGTTTCCTACAATGAGCAGTTCTTC
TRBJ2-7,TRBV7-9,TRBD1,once,CASSQTDRGYEQYF,TGTGCCAGCAGCCAAACCGACAGGGGGTACGAGCAGTACTTC
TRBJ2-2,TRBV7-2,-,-,CASSKGPPSGELFF,TGTGCCAGCAGCAAGGGACCACCGTCCGGGGAGCTGTTTTTT
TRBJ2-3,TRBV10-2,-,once,CASSPTETSSYPTDTQYF,TGCGCCAGCAGTCCTACTGAAACTAGCAGCTATCCCACAGATACGCAGTATTTT
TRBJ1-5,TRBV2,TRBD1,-,CASSAGTGGQPQHF,TGTGCCAGCAGCGCTGGGACAGGGGGGCAGCCCCAGCATTTT
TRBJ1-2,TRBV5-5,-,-,CASREGDNYGYTF,TGTGCCAGCAGGGAGGGGGATAACTATGGCTACACCTTC
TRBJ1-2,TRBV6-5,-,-,CASSIRTEHRYGYTF,TGTGCCAGCAGTATACGGACAGAGCATCGATATGGCTACACCTTC
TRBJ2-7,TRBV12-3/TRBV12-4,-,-,CASSRAGEQYF,TGTGCCAGCAGTCGTGCCGGCGAGCAGTACTTC
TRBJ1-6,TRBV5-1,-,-,CASSPLGQSYNSPLHF,TGCGCCAGCAGCCCACTAGGACAGAGTTATAATTCACCCCTCCACTTT
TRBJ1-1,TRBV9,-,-,CASSPGTEAFF,TGTGCCAGCAGCCCAGGGACGGAAGCTTTCTTT
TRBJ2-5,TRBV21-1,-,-,CASRETQYF,TGTGCCAGCAGAGAGACCCAGTACTTC
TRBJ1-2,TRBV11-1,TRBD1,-,CASSPPSTGEVYTF,TGTGCCAGCAGCCCTCCCTCGACAGGGGAGGTTTACACCTTC